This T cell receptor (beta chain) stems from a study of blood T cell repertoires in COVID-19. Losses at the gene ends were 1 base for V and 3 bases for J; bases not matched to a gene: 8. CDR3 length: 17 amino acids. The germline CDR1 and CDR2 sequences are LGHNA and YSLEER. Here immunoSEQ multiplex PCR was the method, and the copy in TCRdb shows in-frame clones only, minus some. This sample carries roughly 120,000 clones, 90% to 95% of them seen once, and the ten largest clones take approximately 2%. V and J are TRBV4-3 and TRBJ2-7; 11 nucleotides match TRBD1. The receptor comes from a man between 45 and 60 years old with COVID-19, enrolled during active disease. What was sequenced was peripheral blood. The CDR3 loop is CASSQAGAGTGGYEQYF. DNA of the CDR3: TGCGCCAGCAGCCAAGCGGGAGCGGGGACAGGGGGCTACGAGCAGTACTTC.